This T cell receptor beta chain was identified in a study of blood T cell repertoires in COVID-19. Study in general: Some COVID-19 samples were acute and others convalescent; all came from the United States, Italy and Spain. PBMCs, B-cell-depleted T cells, or T cells provided the cDNA or gDNA that made up the material.

The ends were cut back, 0 bases at V and 6 bases at J, with 18 bases in the middle. The length of the CDR3 is 17 residues. CDR1 is LNHDA, CDR2 SQIVND, per germline (reference sequence). Original data processing: Reference gene primers were amplified, and this amplification served to estimate nucleated cell counts. Here immunoSEQ multiplex PCR was the method, and the copy in TCRdb shows in-frame clones only, minus some. V and J calls and clone size are given by that table; D and trimming were obtained from the DNA. Of roughly 280,000 clones detected, approximately 86% appear once; the ten largest clones hold more than 4.5%. Seattle patients were enrolled during active infection and followed longitudinally.

This chain joins TRBV19 and TRBJ1-5; perhaps TRBD1 as D (6 bases). This clonotype was sampled from a woman aged 55-70 years with COVID-19, enrolled during active disease. What was sequenced was peripheral blood. CDR3 nucleotides: TGTGCCAGTAGTATAGATCCCCCTCACAGGGTGGGTCAGCCCCAGCATTTT. Residues: CASSIDPPHRVGQPQHF.